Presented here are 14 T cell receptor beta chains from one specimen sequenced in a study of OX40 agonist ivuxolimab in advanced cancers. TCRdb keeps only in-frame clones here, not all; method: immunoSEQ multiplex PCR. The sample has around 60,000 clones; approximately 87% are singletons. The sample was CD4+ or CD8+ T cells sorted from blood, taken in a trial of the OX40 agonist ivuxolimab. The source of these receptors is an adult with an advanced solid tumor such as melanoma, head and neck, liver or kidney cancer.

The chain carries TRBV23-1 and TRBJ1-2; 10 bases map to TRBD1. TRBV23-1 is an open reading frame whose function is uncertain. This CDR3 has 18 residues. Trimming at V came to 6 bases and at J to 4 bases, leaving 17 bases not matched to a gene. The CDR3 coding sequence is TGCGCCAGCAGCCCGTGCCCCGGGACAGGGGTTTTGTGCTATGGCTACACCTTC. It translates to CASSPCPGTGVLCYGYTF.

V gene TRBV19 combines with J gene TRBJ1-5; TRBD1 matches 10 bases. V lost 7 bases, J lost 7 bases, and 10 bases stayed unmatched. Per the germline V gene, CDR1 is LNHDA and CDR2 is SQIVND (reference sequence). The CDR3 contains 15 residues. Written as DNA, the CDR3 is TGTGCCAGTACCGCGGGACAGGGGCGCGGACAGCCCCAGCATTTT. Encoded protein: CASTAGQGRGQPQHF.

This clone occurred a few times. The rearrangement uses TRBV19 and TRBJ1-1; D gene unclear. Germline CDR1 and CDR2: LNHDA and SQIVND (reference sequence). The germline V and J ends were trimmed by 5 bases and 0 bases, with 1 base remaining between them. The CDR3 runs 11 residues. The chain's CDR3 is CASSLNTEAFF. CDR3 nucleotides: TGTGCCAGTAGTCTGAACACTGAAGCTTTCTTT.

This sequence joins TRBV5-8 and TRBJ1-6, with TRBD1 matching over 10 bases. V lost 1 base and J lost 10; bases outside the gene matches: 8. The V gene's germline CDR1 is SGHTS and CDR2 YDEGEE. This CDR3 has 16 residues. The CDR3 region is CASSLTGTGVNSPLHF. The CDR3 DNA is TGTGCCAGCAGCTTGACTGGGACAGGGGTAAACTCACCCCTCCACTTT.

The CDR3 region is CASSEAGSNQPQHF. DNA of the CDR3: TGTGCCAGCAGTGAAGCTGGGTCCAATCAGCCCCAGCATTTT. This chain connects TRBV2 to TRBJ1-5, with D uncertain. V lost 0 bases and J lost 3, with 6 bases in between. Germline V CDR1 and CDR2: SNHLY, FYNNEI. This CDR3 contains 14 residues.

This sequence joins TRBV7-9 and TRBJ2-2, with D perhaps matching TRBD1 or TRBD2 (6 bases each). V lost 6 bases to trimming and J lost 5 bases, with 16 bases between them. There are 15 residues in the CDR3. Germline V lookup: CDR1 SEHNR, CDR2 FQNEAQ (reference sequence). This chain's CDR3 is CASSRGQGDTGELFF. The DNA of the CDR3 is TGTGCCAGCAGTCGGGGGCAGGGCGATACCGGGGAGCTGTTTTTT.

CDR3 sequence: CASRETSGRRDEQYF. Written as DNA, the CDR3 is TGTGCCAGCAGGGAGACTAGCGGGAGACGGGACGAGCAGTACTTC. The chain carries TRBV2 and TRBJ2-7; 12 bases line up with TRBD2. The CDR3 runs 15 residues. Per germline, CDR1 SNHLY and CDR2 FYNNEI. V shed 6 bases, J shed 5 bases, and the junction held 8 bases outside the gene matches.

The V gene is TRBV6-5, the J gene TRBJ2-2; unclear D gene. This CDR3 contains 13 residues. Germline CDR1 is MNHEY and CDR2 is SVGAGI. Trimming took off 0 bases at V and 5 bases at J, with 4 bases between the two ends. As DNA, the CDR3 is TGTGCCAGCAGTTACTCCGGGACCGGGGAGCTGTTTTTT. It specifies CASSYSGTGELFF.

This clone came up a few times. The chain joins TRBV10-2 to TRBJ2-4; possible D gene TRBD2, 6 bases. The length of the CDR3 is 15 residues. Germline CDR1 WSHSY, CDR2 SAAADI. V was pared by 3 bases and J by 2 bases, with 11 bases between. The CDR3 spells CASSDRRESKNIQYF. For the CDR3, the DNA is TGCGCCAGCAGTGATAGGCGGGAATCCAAAAACATTCAGTACTTC.

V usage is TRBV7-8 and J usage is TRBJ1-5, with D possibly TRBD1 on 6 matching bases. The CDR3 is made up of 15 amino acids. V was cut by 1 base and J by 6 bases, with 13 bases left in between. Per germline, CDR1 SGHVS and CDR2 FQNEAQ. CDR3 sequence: CASSLVRGAGQPQHF. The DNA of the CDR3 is TGTGCCAGCAGCTTAGTAAGGGGGGCGGGTCAGCCCCAGCATTTT.

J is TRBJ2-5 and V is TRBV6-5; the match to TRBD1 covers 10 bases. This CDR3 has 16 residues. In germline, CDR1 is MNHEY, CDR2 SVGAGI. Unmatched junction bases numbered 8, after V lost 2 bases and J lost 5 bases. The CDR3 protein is CASSYEGGQGTETQYF. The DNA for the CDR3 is TGTGCCAGCAGTTACGAGGGGGGACAGGGGACGGAGACCCAGTACTTC.

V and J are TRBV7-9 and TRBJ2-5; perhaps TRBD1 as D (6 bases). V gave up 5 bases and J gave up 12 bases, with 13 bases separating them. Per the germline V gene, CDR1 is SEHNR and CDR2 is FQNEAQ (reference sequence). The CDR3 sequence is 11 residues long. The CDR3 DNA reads TGTGCCAGCAGCCCTCGGACAGAGAAGTACTTC. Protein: CASSPRTEKYF.

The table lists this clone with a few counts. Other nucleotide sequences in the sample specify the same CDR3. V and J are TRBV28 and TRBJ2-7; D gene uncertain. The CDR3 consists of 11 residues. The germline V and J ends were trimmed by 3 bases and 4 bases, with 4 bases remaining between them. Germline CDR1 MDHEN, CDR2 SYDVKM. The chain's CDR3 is CASSFRYEQYF. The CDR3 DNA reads TGTGCCAGCAGTTTCAGGTACGAGCAGTACTTC.

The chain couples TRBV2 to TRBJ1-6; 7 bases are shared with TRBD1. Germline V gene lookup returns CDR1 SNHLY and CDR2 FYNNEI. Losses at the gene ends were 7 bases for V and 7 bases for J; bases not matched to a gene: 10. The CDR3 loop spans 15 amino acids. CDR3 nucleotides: TGTGCCAGCAAGGCTCTGGGACAGAAAAATTCACCCCTCCACTTT. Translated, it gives CASKALGQKNSPLHF. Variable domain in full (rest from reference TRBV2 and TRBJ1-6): EPEVTQTPSHQVTQMGQEVILRCVPISNHLYFYWYRQILGQKVEFLVSFYNNEISEKSEIFDDQFSVERPDGSNFTLKIRSTKLEDSAMYFCASKALGQKNSPLHFGNGTRLTVT.